This is a list of T cell receptor beta chains from one sample in a study of blood T cell repertoires in COVID-19. Using immunoSEQ multiplex PCR, the repertoire was profiled, and TCRdb retains in-frame clones only, with some absent. Altogether roughly 300,000 clones are present, more than 85% being singletons, with the ten largest covering approximately 0.99%. The sample taken for sequencing was PBMCs or T cells enriched from blood (not recorded which). The source of these receptors is a woman under 40 who had recovered from COVID-19. Both conserved end residues are part of each CDR3. D genes are given only for firm matches. Size is omitted from some rows. Given values are once, few, many or a class for expanded clones.

TRBV5-4,.,TRBJ1-4,15,TRBD1,TGTGCCAGCAGCCCCTCAGGGGGCGTCGGTGAAAAACTGTTTTTT,CASSPSGGVGEKLFF
TRBV5-1,.,TRBJ1-4,18,TRBD1,TGCGCCAGCAGCCGAACCGGGACAGGGCTTTCAACTAATGAAAAACTGTTTTTT,CASSRTGTGLSTNEKLFF
TRBV11-2,.,TRBJ2-6,19,.,TGTGCCAGCAGCTTAGATCTCGAGACAGGCATCTCTGGGGCCAACGTCCTGACTTTC,CASSLDLETGISGANVLTF
TRBV7-9,.,TRBJ2-2,18,TRBD1,TGTGCCAGCAGCCCCCTATTCCTCGGGACAGCGAACACCGGGGAGCTGTTTTTT,CASSPLFLGTANTGELFF
TRBV13,.,TRBJ2-7,14,.,TGTGCCAGCAGCTTAGGAGGGAGTAACTACGAGCAGTACTTC,CASSLGGSNYEQYF
TRBV29-1,once,TRBJ1-4,13,TRBD1,TGCAGCGTTTCCAGGGGGCGTTGGGAAAAACTGTTTTTT,CSVSRGRWEKLFF
TRBV5-1,.,TRBJ2-1,14,TRBD1,TGCGCCAGCAGCTTGGGGACAGGGGCCAATGAGCAGTTCTTC,CASSLGTGANEQFF
TRBV27,.,TRBJ2-3,15,.,TGTGCCAGCAGTACTTCAGGGGGGCCCACAGATACGCAGTATTTT,CASSTSGGPTDTQYF
TRBV2,.,TRBJ1-2,13,.,TGTGCCAGCACCGGGGGTTCTAACTATGGCTACACCTTC,CASTGGSNYGYTF
TRBV6-6,.,TRBJ2-7,13,.,TGTGCCAGCACGCTGGGGGCCTCCTACGAGCAGTACTTC,CASTLGASYEQYF
TRBV9,.,TRBJ2-5,16,TRBD1,TGTGCCAGCAGCTTCCGACAGGGGGCGAGTTTAGAGACCCAGTACTTC,CASSFRQGASLETQYF
TRBV2,.,TRBJ2-7,16,.,TGTGCCAGCAGTGAATATAACATCCCACCCCTCTACGAGCAGTACTTC,CASSEYNIPPLYEQYF
TRBV24-1,.,TRBJ2-7,12,.,TGTGCCACCAGCAAACAGGGCTACGAGCAGTACTTC,CATSKQGYEQYF
TRBV19,.,TRBJ1-1,13,.,TGTGCCAGTGGGAGACAACAGAACACTGAAGCTTTCTTT,CASGRQQNTEAFF
TRBV18,.,TRBJ2-2,13,.,TGTGCCAGCTCAGATCTAAGATCCGGGGAGCTGTTTTTT,CASSDLRSGELFF
TRBV9,few,TRBJ1-1,13,.,TGTGCCAGCAGCGTGACAGGGAACACTGAAGCTTTCTTT,CASSVTGNTEAFF
TRBV5-1,.,TRBJ1-1,13,.,TGCGCCAGCAGCGGGGACAAAGGCACTGAAGCTTTCTTT,CASSGDKGTEAFF
TRBV20-1,.,TRBJ1-5,15,.,TGCAGTGCCAGTTCCCCTACAGGGAAGGCAACGCCCCAGCATTTT,CSASSPTGKATPQHF
TRBV14,.,TRBJ1-1,12,.,TGTGCCAGCAGCCAAGATCGGAGGGCGGCTTTCTTT,CASSQDRRAAFF
TRBV2,.,TRBJ1-6,16,TRBD1,TGTGCCGGCTGTTTACAGGGGCTACAGGGTAATTCACCCCTCCACTTT,CAGCLQGLQGNSPLHF
TRBV28,.,TRBJ2-5,15,TRBD1,TGTGCCAGCAGTTTAAACAGGGGGCGGTTCGAGACCCAGTACTTC,CASSLNRGRFETQYF
TRBV18,once,TRBJ1-2,12,.,TGTGCCAGCTCACCACGGACTCAGGACTACACCTTC,CASSPRTQDYTF
TRBV15,.,TRBJ1-5,17,TRBD1,TGTGCCACCAGCGGGGGACGGACGACAGGGGGCTATCAGCCCCAGCATTTT,CATSGGRTTGGYQPQHF
TRBV5-4,.,TRBJ1-4,15,.,TGTGCCAGCAGCAACCGGGACACTTATAATGAAAAACTGTTTTTT,CASSNRDTYNEKLFF
TRBV28,.,TRBJ2-7,12,.,TGTGCCAGTCAGGGGTCCTACTACGAGCAGTACTTC,CASQGSYYEQYF
TRBV28,.,TRBJ2-2,15,.,TGTGCCAGCAGATGGACAGACATGAACACCGGGGAGCTGTTTTTT,CASRWTDMNTGELFF
TRBV27,.,TRBJ1-5,15,.,TGTGCCAGCAGTACTCGTGGCGAGCGGCATCAGCCCCAGCATTTT,CASSTRGERHQPQHF